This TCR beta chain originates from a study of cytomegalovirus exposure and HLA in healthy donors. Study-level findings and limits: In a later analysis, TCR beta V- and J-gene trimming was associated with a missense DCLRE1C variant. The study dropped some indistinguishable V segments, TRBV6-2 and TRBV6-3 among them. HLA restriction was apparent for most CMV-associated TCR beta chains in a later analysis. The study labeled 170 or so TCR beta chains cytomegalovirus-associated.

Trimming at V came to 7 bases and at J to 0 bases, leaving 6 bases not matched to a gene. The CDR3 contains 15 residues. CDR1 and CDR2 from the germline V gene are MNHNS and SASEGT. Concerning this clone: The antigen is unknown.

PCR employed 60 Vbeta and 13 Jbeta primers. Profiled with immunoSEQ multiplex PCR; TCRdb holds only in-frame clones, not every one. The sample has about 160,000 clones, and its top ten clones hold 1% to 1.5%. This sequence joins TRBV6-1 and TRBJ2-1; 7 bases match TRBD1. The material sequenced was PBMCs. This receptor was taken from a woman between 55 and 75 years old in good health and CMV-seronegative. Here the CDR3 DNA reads TGTGCCAGCATTAGGGGGCAGAGCTCCTACAATGAGCAGTTCTTC. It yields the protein CASIRGQSSYNEQFF.